Included here is one T cell receptor (beta chain) sequence, with context. Its specificity is not known. This sample is part of a study of identical twins. Overall study results and limits: Excess low generation probability was seen in twin-shared out-of-frame alpha sequences. Memory repertoires lacked the insertion deficit that abundant cord blood beta clonotypes showed.

Using its own MiXCR run on the 5' RACE reads, TCRdb lists one record per CDR3 protein. The profile shows 700,000 or so distinct CDR3 sequences, less than 10% of them singletons. V shed 0 bases and J shed 1 base, with 9 bases lying between them. CDR1 is ENHRY and CDR2 is SYGVKD in the germline V gene. This CDR3 region has 15 residues. In addition, the sample was reused for a study of yellow fever vaccine responses in identical twins.

V and J are TRBV10-3 and TRBJ1-2, with D uncertain. The receptor was derived from a woman aged 18-29 years in good health. The sequencing input was PBMCs. CDR3 bases: TGTGCCATCAGTGAGTCACAACAGATTAACTATGGCTACACCTTC. Protein: CAISESQQINYGYTF.